A single sample gave rise to the 32 T cell receptor beta chains below, sequenced in a study of blood T cells in healthy people across ages. Primers used in a second PCR of about 7 to 12 cycles were a sample-barcoded 5' primer and a J-beta primer mix. One entry per CDR3 protein results from TCRdb running MiXCR on the 5' RACE reads. The sample lists around 1.5 million distinct CDR3 sequences, roughly 30% occurring once. The sequenced sample was blood. The receptors were sampled from a woman aged 25 to 45 in good health.

A note on this clonotype: A read error may produce the germline difference seen at one junction end. The chain links TRBV4-2 to TRBJ2-1, with a possible D match to TRBD1 (5 bases). This CDR3 is built from 16 residues. Germline CDR1 and CDR2: LGHNA and YNFKEQ. The CDR3 bases are TGTGCCAGCAACCAAGTAGGGGAAGGGTCCTACAATGAGCAGTTCTTC. Protein product: CASNQVGEGSYNEQFF.

This clonotype was picked up a small number of times. The chain links TRBV7-9 to TRBJ1-2; D is ambiguous. Germline V gene data show CDR1 as SEHNR and CDR2 as FQNEAQ (reference sequence). The CDR3 length is 11 residues. V lost 7 bases, J lost 8 bases, and 11 bases lay in between. CDR3 nucleotide sequence: TGTGCCAGCACGGCTGTCGAGGGCTACACCTTC. It translates to CASTAVEGYTF.

This clonotype showed up just a few times. The rearrangement joins TRBV20-1 to TRBJ2-3; D is possibly TRBD2 (5 bases). CDR1 is DFQATT, CDR2 SNEGSKA, per germline (reference sequence). V gave up 4 bases and J gave up 8 bases, with 13 bases separating them. This CDR3 region has 12 residues. CDR3 sequence: CSATTGSGTQYF. DNA of the CDR3: TGCAGTGCTACGACGGGGTCTGGTACGCAGTATTTT.

The table lists this clonotype with a few counts. CDR3 in DNA: TGTGCCAGCACCCAAAATCGGGAAGGTACGCAGTATTTT. The encoded protein is CASTQNREGTQYF. This chain joins TRBV27 and TRBJ2-3, with D perhaps matching TRBD2 (5 bases). Trimming pared 7 bases from V and 8 bases from J, leaving 16 bases between. The CDR3 is 13 residues long. The V gene's germline CDR1 is MNHEY and CDR2 SMNVEV (reference sequence).

This clonotype came up a few times. The genes are TRBV6-5 and TRBJ1-2; D might be TRBD1 (5 bases). This CDR3 spans 13 amino acids. The V end lost 5 bases, the J end lost 7 bases, and 14 bases lay between the germline ends. From germline, CDR1 is MNHEY and CDR2 SVGAGI. The CDR3 region has the DNA TGTGCCAGCAGTATGGGGCCAGCTGGTGGCTACACCTTC. Its protein product is CASSMGPAGGYTF.

The CDR3 DNA reads as TGTGCCACCAGTGATTTTGGACTAGCGGGTAACAATGAGCAGTTCTTC. It yields the protein CATSDFGLAGNNEQFF. J is TRBJ2-1 and V is TRBV24-1, with 11 bases lining up with TRBD2. Trimming took 1 base from V and 5 from J; bases not matched to a gene: 3. This CDR3 comprises 16 residues. Germline CDR1 and CDR2: KGHDR and SFDVKD.

This clonotype was counted a few times. The chain is built from TRBV6-1 and TRBJ2-7, with D perhaps TRBD1 (6 bases). Germline lookup yields CDR1 MNHNS and CDR2 SASEGT. The germline V and J ends were trimmed by 6 bases and 3 bases, with 15 bases remaining between them. This CDR3 is built from 14 residues. The CDR3 region is CASRPRTDGYEQYF. CDR3 DNA sequence: TGTGCCAGCAGGCCTAGGACAGACGGCTACGAGCAGTACTTC.

A note on this clonotype: This may be a read error: a much more frequent sequence differs by one nucleotide. The chain is built from TRBV4-2 and TRBJ2-7; the D gene is possibly TRBD2 (7 bases). With 0 bases removed from V and 7 bases from J, the gap between germline ends came to 16 bases. The CDR3 totals 15 residues. Germline CDR1 is LGHNA and CDR2 is YNFKEQ. The CDR3: CASSQEGGGYNEQYF. The CDR3 DNA reads TGTGCCAGCAGCCAAGAGGGGGGGGGCTACAATGAGCAGTACTTC.

The rearrangement links TRBV7-9 to TRBJ1-1; no firm D call. This CDR3 is built from 14 residues. Germline V lookup: CDR1 SEHNR, CDR2 FQNEAQ (reference sequence). The ends were cut back, 2 bases at V and 1 base at J, with 8 bases in the middle. Here the CDR3 DNA reads TGTGCCAGCAGCTTAATTTCGGCGAACACTGAAGCTTTCTTT. Translating gives CASSLISANTEAFF.

This clonotype came up a few times. This chain uses TRBV4-2 with TRBJ1-2; 10 bases map to TRBD1. The CDR3 covers 16 residues. Per the germline V gene, CDR1 is LGHNA and CDR2 is YNFKEQ. After removal of 2 bases from V and 6 bases from J, the junction contained 9 bases not matched to a gene. The CDR3 reads CASSQIPGQGNHGYTF. The CDR3 region has the DNA TGTGCCAGCAGCCAAATACCGGGACAGGGGAACCATGGCTACACCTTC.

The gene calls are TRBV3-1 and TRBJ1-2; 8 bases agree with TRBD1. The CDR3 spans 14 residues. Germline assignment: CDR1 LGHDT and CDR2 YNNKEL (reference sequence). After removal of 1 base from V and 6 bases from J, the junction contained 4 bases not matched to a gene. The CDR3 protein is CASSQVGTGDGYTF. For the CDR3, the DNA is TGTGCCAGCAGCCAAGTCGGGACAGGAGATGGCTACACCTTC.

Concerning this clonotype itself: At one end, the junction sequence differs from germline, possibly due to a read error. This chain connects TRBV6-2 or TRBV6-3 to TRBJ2-1; TRBD2 aligns across 7 bases. The CDR3 covers 14 residues. Per the germline V gene, CDR1 is MNHEY and CDR2 is SVGEGT. CDR3 nucleotides: TGTGTCAGCAGTTCCCCGGGGAGGGGCAATGAGCAGTTCTTC. It yields the protein CVSSSPGRGNEQFF.

This clonotype was observed at least ten times. The chain uses TRBV29-1 and TRBJ2-3, with 9 bases fitting TRBD1. This CDR3 comprises 18 residues. V shed 3 bases, J shed 0 bases, and the junction held 13 bases outside the gene matches. In germline, CDR1 is SQVTM, CDR2 ANQGSEA. The CDR3 sequence is CSVDGTGTGRSSTDTQYF. The DNA for the CDR3 is TGCAGCGTTGACGGTACCGGGACAGGGAGGTCTAGCACAGATACGCAGTATTTT.

Regarding this clonotype: A clone one base away is much larger, so this may be a read error. The rearrangement uses TRBV10-3 and TRBJ1-4; possibly TRBD1 for D (5 bases). The CDR3 runs to 13 residues. The germline CDR1 and CDR2 sequences are ENHRY and SYGVKD. CDR3 coding DNA: TGTGCTACGTCCGGGACGGATAATGAAAAACCGTTTTTT. This codes for CATSGTDNEKPFF.

This chain uses TRBV29-1 with TRBJ2-1, with TRBD2 matching 10 bases. CDR3 length equals 14 residues. Germline values: CDR1 SQVTM, CDR2 ANQGSEA. V was pared by 7 bases and J by 4 bases, with 7 bases of the junction left unmatched. The CDR3 DNA reads as TGCAGCGGATTACTAGCGGGGCTGTACAATGAGCAGTTCTTC. Protein sequence: CSGLLAGLYNEQFF.

This clonotype was seen a few times. The V gene is TRBV29-1, the J gene TRBJ1-6; TRBD1 matches at 8 bases. With V trimmed by 1 base and J by 15 bases, 8 bases remained unmatched. The CDR3 extends over 13 amino acids. CDR1 and CDR2 (germline): SQVTM, ANQGSEA. The CDR3 region is CSVEVGQGQDLHF. CDR3 DNA: TGCAGCGTTGAAGTGGGTCAGGGACAGGACCTCCACTTT. Supplemented by reference TRBV29-1 and TRBJ1-6, the full variable domain reads SAVISQKPSRDICQRGTSLTIQCQVDSQVTMMFWYRQQPGQSLTLIATANQGSEATYESGFVIDKFPISRPNLTFSTLTVSNMSPEDSSIYLCSVEVGQGQDLHFGNGTRLTVT.

This chain joins TRBV12-3 or TRBV12-4 and TRBJ1-2; 7 nucleotides line up with TRBD1. V gave up 2 bases and J gave up 4 bases; unmatched junction bases: 7. This CDR3 region has 15 residues. CDR3 amino acids: CASSLSSDRSYGYTF. The CDR3 region has the DNA TGTGCCAGCAGTTTATCTTCGGACAGGAGCTATGGCTACACCTTC.

This sequence joins TRBV12-3 or TRBV12-4 and TRBJ1-5, with D maybe TRBD1 (5 bases). This CDR3 has 14 residues. V was shortened by 8 bases and J by 2 bases, with 13 bases between the two germline ends. CDR3: CASQGEGGNQPQHF. As DNA, the CDR3 is TGTGCCAGCCAGGGAGAAGGGGGCAATCAGCCCCAGCATTTT.

This clonotype showed up just a few times. This chain links TRBV12-3 or TRBV12-4 with TRBJ2-7; D tentatively reads TRBD1 or TRBD2 (5 bases each). This CDR3 spans 16 amino acids. Between the trimmed V and J ends, which lost 5 bases and 4 bases, there was a span of 21 bases. CDR3 in amino acids: CASSPDPGTEGYEQYF. The CDR3, as DNA: TGTGCCAGCAGTCCTGATCCCGGGACCGAAGGGTACGAGCAGTACTTC.

The chain joins TRBV5-1 to TRBJ1-1, with no clear D. Germline CDR1 and CDR2: SGHRS and YFSETQ. Trimming pared 7 bases from V and 4 bases from J, leaving 14 bases between. The CDR3 is 13 amino acids. Written as DNA, the CDR3 is TGCGCCAGCTCCTCGGTGGGTGGCACTGAAGCTTTCTTT. It is translated as CASSSVGGTEAFF.

This clonotype appeared many times. The rearrangement uses TRBV7-3 and TRBJ2-1; 11 bases are shared with TRBD2. Per the germline V gene, CDR1 is SGHTA and CDR2 is FQGTGA. This CDR3 spans 15 amino acids. Trimming took 5 bases from V and 7 from J; bases not matched to a gene: 7. The CDR3 bases are TGTGCCAGCAGCCTTAGCGGGGGGGCGTCTAATGAGCAGTTCTTC. Its translation is CASSLSGGASNEQFF.

This chain links TRBV20-1 with TRBJ2-5; 11 bases fit TRBD2. This CDR3 contains 17 residues. V trimming: 1 base; J trimming: 4 bases; junction bases outside the gene matches: 11. Per the germline V gene, CDR1 is DFQATT and CDR2 is SNEGSKA (reference sequence). CDR3 residues: CSARGVLAGVLRETQYF. The CDR3 region has the DNA TGCAGTGCTAGAGGGGTACTAGCGGGAGTTTTGAGAGAGACCCAGTACTTC.

There are a few counts of this clonotype. The rearrangement uses TRBV20-1 and TRBJ2-1; 7 bases align to TRBD2. This CDR3 has 12 residues. Germline CDR1 DFQATT, CDR2 SNEGSKA (reference sequence). The J segment lost 8 bases and the V segment lost 3 bases, leaving 4 bases of the junction unmatched. The DNA for the CDR3 is TGCAGTGCTAGCTCTAGCGGCGATGAGCAGTTCTTC. Encoded protein: CSASSSGDEQFF.

This chain connects TRBV28 to TRBJ2-5; 9 nucleotides match TRBD1. The ends lost 7 bases at V and 6 bases at J; junction bases unmatched: 12. Germline CDR1 and CDR2: MDHEN and SYDVKM. This CDR3 spans 15 amino acids. The CDR3 nucleotides read TGTGCCAGCATTGACCCATACAGGGGGCACAAGACCCAGTACTTC. It yields the protein CASIDPYRGHKTQYF.

This clonotype was found a few times. The rearrangement joins TRBV18 to TRBJ2-1, with 12 bases lining up with TRBD2. The CDR3 has 17 amino acids. Trimming took 3 bases from V and 2 from J; bases not matched to a gene: 5. Germline values: CDR1 KGHSH, CDR2 LQKENI. This CDR3 is CASSPSLAGGPYNEQFF. The CDR3 DNA sequence: TGTGCCAGCTCACCCTCACTAGCGGGAGGTCCCTACAATGAGCAGTTCTTC.

There are a few counts of this clonotype. This sequence joins TRBV28 and TRBJ2-7; D ambiguous. Germline CDR1 MDHEN, CDR2 SYDVKM. The CDR3 is 13 amino acids. V lost 5 bases to trimming and J lost 2 bases, with 10 bases between them. The CDR3 DNA sequence: TGTGCCAGCAGTGACACCGCTACCTACGAGCAGTACTTC. As protein: CASSDTATYEQYF.

The genes are TRBV27 and TRBJ1-6; no clear D. The germline gives CDR1 MNHEY, CDR2 SMNVEV (reference sequence). This CDR3 is built from 13 residues. Between the trimmed V and J ends, which lost 8 bases and 10 bases, there was a span of 15 bases. CDR3: CASRNSVISPLHF. CDR3 DNA: TGTGCCAGCCGGAACAGTGTAATATCACCCCTCCACTTT.

This clonotype was found a few times. The genes are TRBV28 and TRBJ2-7, with 8 nucleotides matching TRBD2. V dropped 6 bases and J dropped 4; count of bases not matched to a gene: 11. The CDR3 has 15 amino acids. Germline assignment: CDR1 MDHEN and CDR2 SYDVKM. The CDR3 reads CASRPPSGGIYEQYF. The CDR3, as DNA: TGTGCCAGCAGGCCCCCAAGCGGGGGTATTTACGAGCAGTACTTC.

This clonotype was seen a handful of times. The chain uses TRBV29-1 and TRBJ1-2; D is ambiguous. The CDR3 runs to 13 residues. The V end was cut by 6 bases, the J end by 3 bases, with 14 bases between. Looked up from germline, CDR1 is SQVTM and CDR2 is ANQGSEA. CDR3 bases: TGCAGCGTCGACCCACCCCAGGACTATGGCTACACCTTC. Translation gives CSVDPPQDYGYTF.

This clonotype was recorded many times. The chain carries TRBV20-1 and TRBJ2-1; TRBD1 agrees at 9 bases. Germline CDR1 and CDR2: DFQATT and SNEGSKA (reference sequence). The CDR3 totals 12 residues. The V and J ends lost 7 bases and 8 bases, in that order; junction bases with no gene match: 6. As DNA, the CDR3 is TGCAGTGTCAGACAGGGGGATCATGAGCAGTTCTTC. It yields the protein CSVRQGDHEQFF.

V usage is TRBV20-1 and J usage is TRBJ2-3; 7 bases fit TRBD2. Germline V gives CDR1 DFQATT, CDR2 SNEGSKA (reference sequence). With V trimmed by 1 base and J by 9 bases, 16 bases remained unmatched. This CDR3 comprises 16 residues. For the CDR3, the DNA is TGCAGTGCTAGAGCCGCGCGGCGGGAGCTTGGAGACACGCAGTATTTT. Amino acid sequence: CSARAARRELGDTQYF.

On this clonotype: This likely comes from a read error, as the CDR3 has no conserved phenylalanine or tryptophan at its end. The J gene is TRBJ2-7, the V gene TRBV29-1; 9 positions agree with TRBD1. V dropped 3 bases and J dropped 6; count of bases not matched to a gene: 9. CDR3 length: 14 residues. CDR1 is SQVTM and CDR2 is ANQGSEA in the germline V gene. The CDR3 is CSVEGQGAFGEQYC. The CDR3 DNA reads TGCAGCGTTGAGGGACAGGGTGCGTTTGGCGAGCAGTACTGC.